The 17 T cell receptor beta chains reported below all come from one sample, sequenced in a study of T cell clonality in common variable immunodeficiency. Using immunoSEQ multiplex PCR, the repertoire was profiled, and TCRdb retains in-frame clones only, with some absent. The sample counts 35,000 to 55,000 clones, none seen once; the ten largest own approximately 0.71%. Sequencing input: peripheral blood mononuclear cells. These receptors were taken from a person aged 18-69 years in good health.

As for this clone: From the germline J gene comes the end of the CDR3, since the read stops 3 residues before it. The chain links TRBV2 to TRBJ1-5, with 10 bases fitting TRBD1. The CDR3 consists of 14 residues. Germline CDR1 is SNHLY and CDR2 is FYNNEI. V shed 6 bases and J 7 bases; nucleotides not matched to a gene: 6. CDR3: CASSVRDRGQPQHF. The DNA read from the CDR3 is TGTGCCAGCAGCGTTCGGGACAGGGGACAGCCC.

This clone was picked up many times. From the germline J gene comes the end of the CDR3, since the read stops 3 residues before it. Additional DNA sequences in this sample encode the identical CDR3. The chain joins TRBV20-1 to TRBJ2-5, with TRBD2 matching 10 bases. The J segment lost 5 bases and the V segment lost 0 bases, leaving 18 bases of the junction unmatched. The germline CDR1 and CDR2 sequences are DFQATT and SNEGSKA (reference sequence). The CDR3 spans 19 residues. The DNA read from the CDR3 is TGCAGTGCTAGAGATCATGCTAGCGGGAGCCCCGGGGGCATCGAGACC. Amino acids: CSARDHASGSPGGIET. The whole CDR3 is CSARDHASGSPGGIETQYF.

This clone was recorded many times. Incomplete CDR3 DNA: TGTGCCAGCAGCTTACAGGGTCGCCAAGAGACC. Translation gives CASSLQGRQET. From start to end, the CDR3 is CASSLQGRQETQYF. This rearrangement joins TRBV7-9 to TRBJ2-5, with D possibly TRBD1 on 5 matching bases. Sequencing ends 3 residues short of the CDR3 end; the germline J gene provides the rest. Per germline, CDR1 SEHNR and CDR2 FQNEAQ (reference sequence). The V and J ends lost 2 bases and 1 base respectively, with 8 bases between them. This CDR3 region has 14 residues.

There are many counts of this clone. The missing CDR3 end, 3 residues past where the read stops, is filled in from the germline J gene. This chain uses TRBV3-1 (or the pseudogene TRBV3-2) with TRBJ2-7; TRBD1 matches at 7 bases. Germline loops: CDR1 LGHDT, CDR2 YNNKEL (reference sequence). V lost 4 bases to trimming and J lost 4 bases; unmatched junction nucleotides: 10. The CDR3 is 15 amino acids. CDR3 DNA (partial): TGTGCCAGCAGCCGCCGAGGACAGGTGGCTTACGAG. Amino acids: CASSRRGQVAYE. The complete CDR3 sequence is CASSRRGQVAYEQYF.

In its sample, this clone was seen many times. The read finishes 3 residues shy of the CDR3 end, and the germline J gene is used to complete it. J is TRBJ2-5 and V is TRBV20-1; weak D call: TRBD2 (7 bases). Trimming removed 3 bases at V and 3 bases at J, with 14 bases between. Germline V gene lookup returns CDR1 DFQATT and CDR2 SNEGSKA (reference sequence). The CDR3 length is 14 residues. The covered CDR3 bases are TGCAGTGCTAGTCCCGGGGGGCAGAAAGAGACC. It translates to CSASPGGQKET. The whole CDR3 is CSASPGGQKETQYF.

This clone has ten or more counts. Sequencing ends 3 residues short of the CDR3 end; the germline J gene provides the rest. V and J are TRBV3-1 (or the pseudogene TRBV3-2) and TRBJ1-2, with 7 bases identical to TRBD1. This CDR3 region has 15 residues. The V gene's germline CDR1 is LGHDT and CDR2 YNNKEL (reference sequence). The CDR3 DNA, read in part, is TGTGCCAGCAGCCTCCCCCGACAGGGCCAGTCGGGC. Protein product: CASSLPRQGQSG. The whole CDR3 is CASSLPRQGQSGYTF.

This clone was seen repeatedly, ten times or more. The CDR3 extends 3 residues past the end of the read, so its final part is completed from the germline J gene. The genes are TRBV6-2 or TRBV6-3 and TRBJ2-7, with 9 bases fitting TRBD1. The CDR3 length is 15 residues. V lost 6 bases and J lost 3; bases outside the gene matches: 9. Germline loops: CDR1 MNHEY, CDR2 SVGEGT. The sequenced part of the CDR3 DNA is TGTGCCAGCAGCCGACTGGGACAGGGATACTACGAG. Its translation is CASSRLGQGYYE. The full CDR3 protein reads CASSRLGQGYYEQYF.

This clone was observed many times. The read ends 3 residues early relative to the CDR3; the germline J gene fills the gap. The chain uses TRBV28 and TRBJ1-5; tentatively, D is TRBD1 (5 bases). The CDR3 is 15 residues long. Trimming removed 3 bases from V and 6 bases from J, with 15 bases in between. Germline V CDR1 and CDR2: MDHEN, SYDVKM. CDR3 amino acids: CASSFVTGAIQPQHF. The DNA read from the CDR3 is TGTGCCAGCAGTTTTGTAACAGGCGCCATTCAGCCC.

This clone showed up many times. From the germline J gene comes the end of the CDR3, since the read stops 3 residues before it. The chain couples TRBV2 to TRBJ1-3; TRBD1 matches at 7 bases. Germline CDR1 reads SNHLY; CDR2 reads FYNNEI. The CDR3 sequence is 13 residues long. J lost 8 bases, V lost 3 bases, and 4 bases had no gene match. The CDR3: CASSDDREDTIYF. The sequenced CDR3 bases are TGTGCCAGCAGTGACGACAGGGAAGACACC.

This clone was seen many times. The read gets to within 3 residues of the CDR3 end, and the germline J gene fills in the rest. The chain links TRBV13 to TRBJ2-2; the D call may be TRBD1 or TRBD2 (6 bases each). This CDR3 contains 14 residues. Trimming cost V 4 bases and J 6 bases, with 12 bases left between them. CDR1 and CDR2 from the germline V gene are PRHDT and FYEKMQ (reference sequence). The CDR3 loop reads CASSSRRGSGELFF. The DNA read from the CDR3 is TGTGCCAGCAGCTCCCGGAGGGGGTCCGGGGAG.

This clone showed up many times. The observed sequence ends 3 residues before the CDR3 terminus, with the missing tail filled in from the germline J gene. The J gene is TRBJ1-6, the V gene TRBV19; D remains unclear. CDR3 length equals 17 residues. The germline V and J ends were trimmed by 3 bases and 0 bases, with 12 bases remaining between them. Germline V gene lookup returns CDR1 LNHDA and CDR2 SQIVND (reference sequence). The CDR3 bases that were read are TGTGCCAGTAGTATGGCAACAGTGAGCTCCTATAATTCACCC. Its translation: CASSMATVSSYNSP. The entire CDR3 is CASSMATVSSYNSPLHF. The full variable domain, in which reference TRBV19 and TRBJ1-6 provide the parts outside the CDR3, is DGGITQSPKYLFRKEGQNVTLSCEQNLNHDAMYWYRQDPGQGLRLIYYSQIVNDFQKGDIAEGYSVSREKKESFPLTVTSAQKNPTAFYLCASSMATVSSYNSPLHFGNGTRLTVT.

This clone was counted many times. The read comes to an end 3 residues before the CDR3 does, leaving the germline J gene to fill in the end. The chain joins TRBV7-3 to TRBJ2-5; possible D gene TRBD2, 6 bases. This CDR3 contains 15 residues. Trimming cost V 0 bases and J 2 bases, with 10 bases left between them. Germline CDR1 and CDR2: SGHTA and FQGTGA. The sequenced part of the CDR3 DNA is TGTGCCAGCAGCTTAACGCCCGGACTACAAGAGACC. This codes for CASSLTPGLQET. The complete CDR3 protein is CASSLTPGLQETQYF.

The sample holds many counts of this clone. The CDR3 goes on 3 residues after the read ends, and that part is filled in from the germline J gene. This chain links TRBV7-9 with TRBJ2-7; D unclear. The V end was cut by 8 bases, the J end by 4 bases, with 9 bases between. Germline V gene lookup returns CDR1 SEHNR and CDR2 FQNEAQ (reference sequence). CDR3 size: 11 residues. The CDR3 sequence is CASSQRYEQYF. The sequenced CDR3 bases are TGTGCCAGCTCCCAGAGGTACGAG. Full variable domain (missing parts from reference TRBV7-9 and TRBJ2-7): DTGVSQNPRHKITKRGQNVTFRCDPISEHNRLYWYRQTLGQGPEFLTYFQNEAQLEKSRLLSDRFSAERPKGSFSTLEIQRTEQGDSAMYLCASSQRYEQYFGPGTRLTVT.

This clone was observed a handful of times. The read ends 3 residues before the CDR3 terminus; that terminus is restored from the germline J gene. The chain has TRBV19 and TRBJ2-1, with TRBD2 as a possible D gene (6 bases). The CDR3 runs 15 residues. V was trimmed by 2 bases and J by 4 bases, leaving 12 bases between them. Germline V gene lookup returns CDR1 LNHDA and CDR2 SQIVND (reference sequence). CDR3 loop: CASSIISGVYNEQFF. The DNA read from the CDR3 is TGTGCCAGTAGTATAATCTCGGGGGTGTACAATGAG.

This clone has at least ten counts. The CDR3 end is not reached by the read, which stops 3 residues before it; the germline J gene fills it in. J is TRBJ1-2 and V is TRBV4-1, with D possibly being TRBD1 (6 bases). Germline V gives CDR1 MGHRA, CDR2 YSYEKL. The CDR3 is 13 amino acids. CDR3 sequence: CASSQDHRETYTF. CDR3 DNA, as far as it was read: TGCGCCAGCAGCCAAGATCACAGGGAGACC.

This clone was observed many times. The read finishes 3 residues shy of the CDR3 end, and the germline J gene is used to complete it. V usage is TRBV7-8 and J usage is TRBJ1-1; 10 bases map to TRBD1. The length of the CDR3 is 12 residues. In germline, CDR1 is SGHVS, CDR2 FQNEAQ. CDR3 amino acids: CASSFGQGEAFF. The sequenced part of the CDR3 DNA is TGTGCCAGCAGCTTTGGACAGGGGGAG.

The sample holds many counts of this clone. The read comes to an end 3 residues before the CDR3 does, leaving the germline J gene to fill in the end. The V call is TRBV6-1, the J call TRBJ1-2; 12 nucleotides agree with TRBD1. The CDR3 is 16 amino acids. The J segment lost 5 bases and the V segment lost 3 bases, leaving 7 bases of the junction unmatched. Germline V lookup: CDR1 MNHNS, CDR2 SASEGT. The CDR3 is CASSDGTGGLWYGYTF. CDR3 bases read: TGTGCCAGCAGTGATGGGACAGGGGGCTTATGGTATGGC.